The clone carrying this TCR beta chain was detected once. The V gene's germline CDR1 is LGHNA and CDR2 YSLEER. J gave up 4 bases and V 3 bases, and 6 bases lay outside the gene matches. This CDR3 spans 15 amino acids. This table comes from immunoSEQ multiplex PCR, and its TCRdb copy is limited to in-frame clones, with some not included. The repertoire holds around 230,000 clones, with about 81% as singletons. The sample is drawn from a study of blood T cell repertoires in COVID-19. Across the study: Samples taken during acute and convalescent COVID-19 were collected in the United States, Italy and Spain. Sample material is recorded as cDNA or gDNA derived from T cells, B-cell-depleted T cells, or PBMCs.

The chain carries TRBV4-3 and TRBJ1-1; the match to TRBD1 covers 9 bases. The sequence derives from a woman in her fifties or sixties with active or convalescent COVID-19. The sample taken for sequencing was peripheral blood. In nucleotides, the CDR3 is TGCGCCAGCAGCCATACTCGGGACAGGGTCACTGAAGCTTTCTTT. Translation: CASSHTRDRVTEAFF.